This T cell receptor beta chain was recovered during a study of shared clonotypes between healthy human individuals. Regarding this clone: Antigen unknown.

Only in-frame clones appear in the TCRdb table, and some are missing; sequencing was by immunoSEQ multiplex PCR. Among about 110,000 clones, around two thirds were seen once, and the ten largest hold 20% to 25%. Germline V gene sequence: CDR1 SEHNR, CDR2 FQNEAQ (reference sequence). This CDR3 is 17 amino acids long. V was shortened by 1 base and J by 2 bases, with 17 bases between the two germline ends. Regarding the study as a whole: Large sequencing depth failed to make sorted-subset sequencing complete, rarefaction showed.

This sequence originates from a woman aged 25 to 45 in good health. Specimen: memory CD8+ T cells sorted from blood. Subset here: CD45RO+ cells pooled with CCR7-negative TemRA cells. The rearrangement uses TRBV7-9 and TRBJ1-2; D gene unclear. CDR3 protein: CASSLVQPTKGNYGYTF. DNA of the CDR3: TGTGCCAGCAGCTTAGTGCAACCAACTAAGGGAAACTATGGCTACACCTTC.